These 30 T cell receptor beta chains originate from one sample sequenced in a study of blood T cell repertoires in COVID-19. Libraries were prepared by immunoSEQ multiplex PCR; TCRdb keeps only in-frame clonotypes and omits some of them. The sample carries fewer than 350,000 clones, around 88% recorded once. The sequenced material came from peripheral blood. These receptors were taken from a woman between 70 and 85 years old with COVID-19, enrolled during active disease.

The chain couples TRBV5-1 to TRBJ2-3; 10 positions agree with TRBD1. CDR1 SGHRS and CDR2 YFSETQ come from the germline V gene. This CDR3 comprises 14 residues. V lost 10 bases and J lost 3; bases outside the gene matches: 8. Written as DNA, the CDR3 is TGCGCCTGCTACCGGGACAGGGGAACAGATACGCAGTATTTT. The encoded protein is CACYRDRGTDTQYF.

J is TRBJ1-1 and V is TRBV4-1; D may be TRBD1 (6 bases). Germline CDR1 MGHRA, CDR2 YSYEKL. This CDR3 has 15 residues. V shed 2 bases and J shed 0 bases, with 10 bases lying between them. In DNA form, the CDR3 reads TGCGCCAGCAGCCAAAAGGGACACTTGAACACTGAAGCTTTCTTT. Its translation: CASSQKGHLNTEAFF.

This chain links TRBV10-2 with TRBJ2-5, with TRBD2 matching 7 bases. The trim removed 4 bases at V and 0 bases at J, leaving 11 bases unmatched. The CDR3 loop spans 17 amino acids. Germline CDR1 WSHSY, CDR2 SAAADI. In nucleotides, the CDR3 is TGCGCCAGCAGTGGGAGCCAGGGCGGGGGTAACCAAGAGACCCAGTACTTC. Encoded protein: CASSGSQGGGNQETQYF.

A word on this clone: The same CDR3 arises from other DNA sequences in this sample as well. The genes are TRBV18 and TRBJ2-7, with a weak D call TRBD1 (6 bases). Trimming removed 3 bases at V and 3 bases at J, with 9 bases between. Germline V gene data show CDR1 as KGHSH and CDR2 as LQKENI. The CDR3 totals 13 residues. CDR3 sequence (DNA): TGTGCCAGCTCACCCGACAGGAACTACGAGCAGTACTTC. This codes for CASSPDRNYEQYF.

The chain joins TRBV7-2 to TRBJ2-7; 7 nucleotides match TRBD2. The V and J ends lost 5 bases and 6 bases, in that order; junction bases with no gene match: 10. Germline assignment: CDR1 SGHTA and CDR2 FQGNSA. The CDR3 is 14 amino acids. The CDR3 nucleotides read TGTGCCAGCAGCCCTAGCGGACCGATACTCGAGCAGTACTTC. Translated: CASSPSGPILEQYF.

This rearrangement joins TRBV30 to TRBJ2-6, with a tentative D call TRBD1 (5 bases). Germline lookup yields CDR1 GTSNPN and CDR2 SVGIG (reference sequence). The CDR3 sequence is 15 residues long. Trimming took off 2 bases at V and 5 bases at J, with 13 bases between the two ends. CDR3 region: CAWSPTVRRANVLTF. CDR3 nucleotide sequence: TGTGCCTGGAGTCCGACAGTCCGAAGGGCCAACGTCCTGACTTTC.

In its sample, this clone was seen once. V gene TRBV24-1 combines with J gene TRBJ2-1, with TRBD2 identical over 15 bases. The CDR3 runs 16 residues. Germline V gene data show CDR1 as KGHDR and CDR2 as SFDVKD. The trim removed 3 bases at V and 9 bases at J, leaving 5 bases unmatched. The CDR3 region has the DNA TGTGCCACCAGTGATCCGGGACTAGCGGGGGGCTCTGAGCAGTTCTTC. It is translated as CATSDPGLAGGSEQFF.

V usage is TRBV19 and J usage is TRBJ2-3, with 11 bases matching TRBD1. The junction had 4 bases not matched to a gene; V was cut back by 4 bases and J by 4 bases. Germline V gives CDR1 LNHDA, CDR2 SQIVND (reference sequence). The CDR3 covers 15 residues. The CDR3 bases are TGTGCCAGTAGTAGCGGACAGGGGGCATCAGATACGCAGTATTTT. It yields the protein CASSSGQGASDTQYF.

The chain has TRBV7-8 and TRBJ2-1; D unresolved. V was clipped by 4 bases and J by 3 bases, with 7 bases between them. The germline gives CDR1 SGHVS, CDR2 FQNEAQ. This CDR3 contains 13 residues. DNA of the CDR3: TGTGCCAGCAGCTCGAACAGCTACAATGAGCAGTTCTTC. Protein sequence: CASSSNSYNEQFF. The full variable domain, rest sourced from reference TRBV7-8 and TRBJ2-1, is GAGVSQSPRYKVAKRGQDVALRCDPISGHVSLFWYQQALGQGPEFLTYFQNEAQLDKSGLPSDRFFAERPEGSVSTLKIQRTQQEDSAVYLCASSSNSYNEQFFGPGTRLTVL.

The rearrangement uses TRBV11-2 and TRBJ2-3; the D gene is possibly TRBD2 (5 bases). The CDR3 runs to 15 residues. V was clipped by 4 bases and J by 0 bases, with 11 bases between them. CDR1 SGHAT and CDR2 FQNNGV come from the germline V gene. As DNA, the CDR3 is TGTGCCAGCAGCTCCCCAGCGGCTAGCACAGATACGCAGTATTTT. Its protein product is CASSSPAASTDTQYF.

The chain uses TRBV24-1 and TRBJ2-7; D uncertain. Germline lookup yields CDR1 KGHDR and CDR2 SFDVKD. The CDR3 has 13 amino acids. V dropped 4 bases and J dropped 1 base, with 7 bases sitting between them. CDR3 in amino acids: CATSERFSYEQYF. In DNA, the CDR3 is TGTGCCACCAGTGAGCGGTTTTCCTACGAGCAGTACTTC.

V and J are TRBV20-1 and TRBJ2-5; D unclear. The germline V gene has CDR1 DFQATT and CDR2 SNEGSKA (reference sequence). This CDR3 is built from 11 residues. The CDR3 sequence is CSSERGETQYF. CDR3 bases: TGCAGCTCGGAGAGAGGAGAGACCCAGTACTTC.

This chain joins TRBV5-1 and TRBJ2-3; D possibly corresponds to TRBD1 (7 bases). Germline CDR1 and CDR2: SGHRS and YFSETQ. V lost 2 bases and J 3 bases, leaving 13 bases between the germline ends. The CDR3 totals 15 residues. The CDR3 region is CASSFRSGGTDTQYF. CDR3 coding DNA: TGCGCCAGCAGCTTTCGGTCAGGGGGGACAGATACGCAGTATTTT.

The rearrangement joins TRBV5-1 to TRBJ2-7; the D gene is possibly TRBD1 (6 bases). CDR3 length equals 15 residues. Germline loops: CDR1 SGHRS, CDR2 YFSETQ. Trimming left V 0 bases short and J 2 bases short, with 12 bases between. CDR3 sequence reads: CASSLEPGDAYEQYF. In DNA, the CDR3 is TGCGCCAGCAGCTTGGAGCCAGGGGATGCCTACGAGCAGTACTTC.

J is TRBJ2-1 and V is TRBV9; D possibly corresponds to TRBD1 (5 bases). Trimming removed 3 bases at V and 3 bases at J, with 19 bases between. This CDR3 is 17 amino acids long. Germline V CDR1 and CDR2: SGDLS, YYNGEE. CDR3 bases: TGTGCCAGCAGCGCCCGTGGGCAAGGGGATAGCTACAATGAGCAGTTCTTC. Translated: CASSARGQGDSYNEQFF. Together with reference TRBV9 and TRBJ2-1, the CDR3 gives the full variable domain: DSGVTQTPKHLITATGQRVTLRCSPRSGDLSVYWYQQSLDQGLQFLIQYYNGEERAKGNILERFSAQQFPDLHSELNLSSLELGDSALYFCASSARGQGDSYNEQFFGPGTRLTVL.

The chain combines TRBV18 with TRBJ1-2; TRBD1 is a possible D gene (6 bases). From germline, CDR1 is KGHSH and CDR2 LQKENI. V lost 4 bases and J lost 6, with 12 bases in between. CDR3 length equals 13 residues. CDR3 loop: CASSRDRQDGYTF. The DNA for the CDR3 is TGTGCCAGCTCACGCGACAGGCAGGATGGCTACACCTTC.

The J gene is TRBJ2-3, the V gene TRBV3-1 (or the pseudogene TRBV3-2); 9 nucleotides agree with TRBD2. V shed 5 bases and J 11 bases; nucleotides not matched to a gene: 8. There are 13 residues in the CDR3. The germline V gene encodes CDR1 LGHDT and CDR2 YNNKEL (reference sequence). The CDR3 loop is CASSSRTSDWQYF. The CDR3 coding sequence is TGTGCCAGCAGCTCCCGGACTAGCGACTGGCAGTATTTT.

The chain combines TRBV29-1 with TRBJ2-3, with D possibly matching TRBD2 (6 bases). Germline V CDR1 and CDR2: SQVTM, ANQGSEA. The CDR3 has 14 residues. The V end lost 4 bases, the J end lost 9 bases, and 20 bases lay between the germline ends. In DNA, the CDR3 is TGCAGCGTTGTAGGAGCGGGTGCTTTCGGGACGCAGTATTTT. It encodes CSVVGAGAFGTQYF.

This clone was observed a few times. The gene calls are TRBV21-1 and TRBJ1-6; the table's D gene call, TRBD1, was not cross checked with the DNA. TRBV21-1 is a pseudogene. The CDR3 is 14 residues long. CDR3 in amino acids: CASSKQGCNSPLHF. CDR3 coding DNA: TGTGCCAGCAGCAAGCAGGGGTGCAATTCACCCCTCCACTTT.

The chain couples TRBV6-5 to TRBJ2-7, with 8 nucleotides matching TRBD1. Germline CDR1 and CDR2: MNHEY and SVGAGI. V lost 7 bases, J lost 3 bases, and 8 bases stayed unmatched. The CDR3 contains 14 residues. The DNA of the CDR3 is TGTGCCAGCATTCCTGGACAGGGCGGCTACGAGCAGTACTTC. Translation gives CASIPGQGGYEQYF.

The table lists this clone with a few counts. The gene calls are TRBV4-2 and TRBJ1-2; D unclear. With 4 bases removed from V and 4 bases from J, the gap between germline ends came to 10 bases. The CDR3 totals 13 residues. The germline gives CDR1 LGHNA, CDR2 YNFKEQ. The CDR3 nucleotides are TGTGCCAGCAGCCCGTGGGAGGGCTATGGCTACACCTTC. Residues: CASSPWEGYGYTF.

This chain's CDR3 is CSKTEYNEQFF. Here the CDR3 DNA reads TGCAGCAAGACAGAGTACAATGAGCAGTTCTTC. V usage is TRBV29-1 and J usage is TRBJ2-1; TRBD1 is a possible D gene (5 bases). Trimming shortened V by 8 bases and J by 4 bases, and 9 bases separated the two germline ends. Germline V gene data show CDR1 as SQVTM and CDR2 as ANQGSEA. The CDR3 has 11 amino acids.

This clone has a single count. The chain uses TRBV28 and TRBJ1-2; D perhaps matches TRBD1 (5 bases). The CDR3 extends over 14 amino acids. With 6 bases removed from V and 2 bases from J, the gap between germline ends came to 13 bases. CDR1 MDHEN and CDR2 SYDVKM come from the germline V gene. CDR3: CASSRAGENYGYTF. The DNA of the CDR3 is TGTGCCAGCAGCCGGGCGGGGGAGAACTATGGCTACACCTTC.

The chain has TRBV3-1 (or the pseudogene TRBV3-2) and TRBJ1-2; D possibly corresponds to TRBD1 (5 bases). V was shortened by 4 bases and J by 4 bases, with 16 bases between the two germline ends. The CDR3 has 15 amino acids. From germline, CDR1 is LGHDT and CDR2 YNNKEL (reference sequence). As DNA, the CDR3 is TGTGCCAGCAGCCCCTATACAACAGGCCCCTATGGCTACACCTTC. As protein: CASSPYTTGPYGYTF.

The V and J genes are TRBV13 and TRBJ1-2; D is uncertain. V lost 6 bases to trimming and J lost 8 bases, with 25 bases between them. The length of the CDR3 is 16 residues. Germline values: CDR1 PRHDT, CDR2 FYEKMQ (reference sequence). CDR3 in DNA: TGTGCCAGCAGACTCTACCAAGACCCCTTGGAGAGGGGCTACACCTTC. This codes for CASRLYQDPLERGYTF.

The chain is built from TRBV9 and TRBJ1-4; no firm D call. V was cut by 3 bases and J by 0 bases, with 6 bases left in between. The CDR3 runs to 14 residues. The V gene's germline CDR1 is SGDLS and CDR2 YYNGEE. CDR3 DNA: TGTGCCAGCAGCGACGCGGCAACTAATGAAAAACTGTTTTTT. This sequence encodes CASSDAATNEKLFF.

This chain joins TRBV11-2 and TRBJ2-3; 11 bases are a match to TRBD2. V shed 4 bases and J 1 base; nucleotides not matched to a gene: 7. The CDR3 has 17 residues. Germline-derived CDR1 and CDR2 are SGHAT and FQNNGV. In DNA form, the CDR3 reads TGTGCCAGCAGCTCGAACCTAGCGGGGGGCCGCACAGATACGCAGTATTTT. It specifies CASSSNLAGGRTDTQYF.

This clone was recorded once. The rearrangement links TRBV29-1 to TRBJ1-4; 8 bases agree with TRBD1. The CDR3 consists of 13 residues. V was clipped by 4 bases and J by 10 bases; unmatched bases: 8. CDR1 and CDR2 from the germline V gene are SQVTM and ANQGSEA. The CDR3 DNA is TGCAGCGTTGTTGGGACAGGAGGCGGAAAACTGTTTTTT. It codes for CSVVGTGGGKLFF.

The CDR3 reads CAWTTTWEQYF. For the CDR3, the DNA is TGTGCCTGGACAACGACTTGGGAGCAGTACTTC. This chain uses TRBV30 with TRBJ2-7; no clear D. This CDR3 is built from 11 residues. The germline gives CDR1 GTSNPN, CDR2 SVGIG (reference sequence). The V end lost 4 bases, the J end lost 7 bases, and 11 bases lay between the germline ends.

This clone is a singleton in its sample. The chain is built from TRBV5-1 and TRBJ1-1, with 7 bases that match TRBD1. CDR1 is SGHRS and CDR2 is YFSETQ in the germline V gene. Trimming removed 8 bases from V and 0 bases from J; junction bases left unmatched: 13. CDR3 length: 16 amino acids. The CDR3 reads CASTLQGSTMNTEAFF. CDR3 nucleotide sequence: TGCGCCAGTACCTTACAGGGGTCGACCATGAACACTGAAGCTTTCTTT.